The present entry profiles one T cell receptor beta chain with its context. Its antigen is not identified. This record comes from a study of T cell responses to AZD1222 COVID-19 vaccine. Findings of the study overall: Targeting of unmutated variant regions was reportedly seen in nearly half of spike-specific TCRs. Baseline serostatus was positive in only six AZD1222 recipients. No repertoire was sampled before or during the peak T cell response, only after it. Mapped onto spike, vaccine-associated CD4 TCRs spanned it and were dominant at 160-218 and 743-854.

This table comes from immunoSEQ multiplex PCR, and its TCRdb copy is limited to in-frame clones, with some not included. The sample yields about 89,000 clones, roughly 89% seen once. Trimming took off 6 bases at V and 1 base at J, with 10 bases between the two ends. This CDR3 has 14 residues. Germline V gives CDR1 LGHDT, CDR2 YNNKEL (reference sequence). The rearrangement joins TRBV3-1 (or the pseudogene TRBV3-2) to TRBJ1-3; tentative D call: TRBD1 (6 bases). The TCR comes from an adult in good health. Sequencing used peripheral blood, obtained on day 0 of MenACWY control vaccination. The CDR3 region is CASRNRESGNTIYF. The CDR3 bases are TGTGCCAGCAGGAACAGGGAATCTGGAAACACCATATATTTT.